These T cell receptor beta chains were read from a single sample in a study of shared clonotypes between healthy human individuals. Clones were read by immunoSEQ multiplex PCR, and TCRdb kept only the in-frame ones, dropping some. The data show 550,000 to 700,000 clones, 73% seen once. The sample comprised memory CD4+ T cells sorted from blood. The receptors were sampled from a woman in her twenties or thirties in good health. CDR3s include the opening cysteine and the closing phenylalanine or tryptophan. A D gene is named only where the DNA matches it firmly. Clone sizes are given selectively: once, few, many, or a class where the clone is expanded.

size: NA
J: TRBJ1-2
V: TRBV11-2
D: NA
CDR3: CASSLDRRYGYTF
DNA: TGTGCCAGCAGCTTAGACCGACGGTATGGCTACACCTTC

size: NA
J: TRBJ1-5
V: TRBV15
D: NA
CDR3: CATSRAGTGNQPQHF
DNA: TGTGCCACCAGCAGAGCCGGGACGGGAAATCAGCCCCAGCATTTT

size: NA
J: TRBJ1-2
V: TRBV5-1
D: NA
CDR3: CASSWSLANYGYTF
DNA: TGCGCCAGCAGCTGGAGTCTAGCTAACTATGGCTACACCTTC

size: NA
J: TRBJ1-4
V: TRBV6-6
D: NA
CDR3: CASSYGYGGGEKLFF
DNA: TGTGCCAGCAGTTACGGATACGGAGGAGGTGAAAAACTGTTTTTT

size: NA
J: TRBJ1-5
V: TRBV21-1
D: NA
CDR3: CASSKVPYRGCSEQIAQPQHF
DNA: TGTGCCAGCAGCAAAGTACCGTACCGGGGGTGCAGCGAACAGATAGCCCAGCCCCAGCATTTT

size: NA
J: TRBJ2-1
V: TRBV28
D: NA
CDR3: CASTGRPSYNEQFF
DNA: TGTGCCAGCACGGGACGGCCCTCCTACAATGAGCAGTTCTTC

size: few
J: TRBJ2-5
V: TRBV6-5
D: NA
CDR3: CASSRSRGAQYF
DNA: TGTGCCAGCAGTCGTTCCAGGGGGGCCCAGTACTTC

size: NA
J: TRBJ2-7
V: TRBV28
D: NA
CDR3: CASKGSPYEQYF
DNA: TGTGCCAGCAAAGGTAGCCCCTACGAGCAGTACTTC

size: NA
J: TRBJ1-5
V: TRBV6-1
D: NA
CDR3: CASSNDRTNQPQHF
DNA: TGTGCCAGCAGTAATGACAGGACCAATCAGCCCCAGCATTTT

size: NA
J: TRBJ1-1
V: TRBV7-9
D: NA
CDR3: CASSLFGGLNTEAFF
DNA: TGTGCCAGCAGCTTATTTGGGGGGCTCAACACTGAAGCTTTCTTT

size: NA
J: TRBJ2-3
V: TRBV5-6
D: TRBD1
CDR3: CASSPGTGEWDTQYF
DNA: TGTGCCAGCAGCCCCGGGACAGGGGAATGGGATACGCAGTATTTT

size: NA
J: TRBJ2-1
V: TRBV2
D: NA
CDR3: CASSDGYIEQFF
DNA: TGTGCCAGCAGTGATGGTTACATTGAGCAGTTCTTC

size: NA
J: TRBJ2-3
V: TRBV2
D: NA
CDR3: CASSGVSDTQYF
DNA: TGTGCCAGCAGTGGAGTTAGCGATACGCAGTATTTT

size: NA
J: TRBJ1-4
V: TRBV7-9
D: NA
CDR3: CASQVNNEKLFF
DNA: TGTGCCAGCCAGGTGAACAATGAAAAACTGTTTTTT

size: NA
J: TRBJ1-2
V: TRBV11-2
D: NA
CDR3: CASSLGGEDYGYTF
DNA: TGTGCCAGCAGCTTAGGGGGGGAAGACTATGGCTACACCTTC

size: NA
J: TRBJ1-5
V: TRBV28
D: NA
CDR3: CASRLGRDQPQHF
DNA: TGTGCCAGCAGACTCGGCAGGGACCAGCCCCAGCATTTT

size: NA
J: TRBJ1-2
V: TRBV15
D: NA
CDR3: CATSRDRGVQNYGYTF
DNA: TGTGCCACCAGCAGAGATAGGGGGGTTCAAAACTATGGCTACACCTTC

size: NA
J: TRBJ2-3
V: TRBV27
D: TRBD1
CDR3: CASSVGQVSTDTQYF
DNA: TGTGCCAGCAGTGTCGGACAGGTTAGCACAGATACGCAGTATTTT

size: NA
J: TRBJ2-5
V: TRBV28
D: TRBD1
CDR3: CASSHGQGRSQETQYF
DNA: TGTGCCAGCAGTCACGGACAGGGGAGGTCACAAGAGACCCAGTACTTC

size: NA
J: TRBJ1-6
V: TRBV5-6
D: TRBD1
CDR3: CASSSDRANSPLHF
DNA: TGTGCCAGCAGCAGCGACAGGGCTAATTCACCCCTCCACTTT

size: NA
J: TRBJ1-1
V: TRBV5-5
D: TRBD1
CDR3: CASSLGTGEAFF
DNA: TGTGCCAGCAGCTTGGGGACAGGTGAAGCTTTCTTT

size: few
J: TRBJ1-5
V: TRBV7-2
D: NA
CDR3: CASSKIGGMNQPQHF
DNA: TGTGCCAGCAGCAAAATAGGGGGAATGAATCAGCCCCAGCATTTT

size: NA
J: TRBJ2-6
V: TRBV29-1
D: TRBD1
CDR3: CSAAGTGVPGANVLTF
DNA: TGCAGCGCAGCCGGGACAGGGGTCCCTGGGGCCAACGTCCTGACTTTC

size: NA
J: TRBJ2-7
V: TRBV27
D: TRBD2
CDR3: CASSSWTSGYEQYF
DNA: TGTGCCAGCAGTTCCTGGACTAGCGGCTACGAGCAGTACTTC

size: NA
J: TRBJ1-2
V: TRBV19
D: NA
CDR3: CASSTPTGAFYGYTF
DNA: TGTGCCAGTAGTACTCCAACGGGGGCCTTCTATGGCTACACCTTC

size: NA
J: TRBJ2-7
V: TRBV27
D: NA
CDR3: CASSLSSGAGYEQYF
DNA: TGTGCCAGCAGTTTATCCTCGGGGGCGGGGTACGAGCAGTACTTC

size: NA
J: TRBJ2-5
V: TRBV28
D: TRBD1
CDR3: CASSPRTGLQETQYF
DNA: TGTGCCAGCAGTCCCAGGACAGGGTTGCAAGAGACCCAGTACTTC

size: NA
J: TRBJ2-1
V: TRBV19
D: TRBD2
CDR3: CASSTQAGNSYNEQFF
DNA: TGTGCCAGTAGTACACAAGCGGGGAATTCCTACAATGAGCAGTTCTTC

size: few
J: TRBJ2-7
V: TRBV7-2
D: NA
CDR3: CASSLGGQSYEQYF
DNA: TGTGCCAGCAGCTTAGGGGGACAATCCTACGAGCAGTACTTC

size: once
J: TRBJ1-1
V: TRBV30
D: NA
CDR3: CAWDPGNTEAFF
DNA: TGTGCCTGGGACCCGGGGAACACTGAAGCTTTCTTT

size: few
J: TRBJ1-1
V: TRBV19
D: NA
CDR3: CASSIEEDTVEAFF
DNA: TGTGCCAGTAGTATAGAGGAGGACACAGTAGAAGCTTTCTTT

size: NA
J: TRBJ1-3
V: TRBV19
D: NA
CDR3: CASSIMSSGNTIYF
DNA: TGTGCCAGTAGTATTATGAGCTCTGGAAACACCATATATTTT

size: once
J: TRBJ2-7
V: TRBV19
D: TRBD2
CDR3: CASSLSFSGPTTEQYF
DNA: TGTGCCAGTAGCCTCTCGTTTAGCGGGCCCACCACCGAGCAGTACTTC

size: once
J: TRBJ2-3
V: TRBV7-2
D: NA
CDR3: CASSLGLGSTSTDTQYF
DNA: TGTGCCAGCAGCTTAGGTTTGGGGTCCACTAGCACAGATACGCAGTATTTT

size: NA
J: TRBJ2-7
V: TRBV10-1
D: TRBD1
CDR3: CASSPGTGVHEQYF
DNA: TGCGCCAGCAGCCCTGGGACAGGTGTCCACGAGCAGTACTTC

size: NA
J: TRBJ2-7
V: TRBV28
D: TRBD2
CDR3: CASSFISGGSTYEQYF
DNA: TGTGCCAGCAGTTTTATTAGCGGCGGGAGTACTTACGAGCAGTACTTC

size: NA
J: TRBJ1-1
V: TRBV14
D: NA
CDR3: CASSQIDNTEAFF
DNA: TGTGCCAGCAGCCAGATAGATAACACTGAAGCTTTCTTT

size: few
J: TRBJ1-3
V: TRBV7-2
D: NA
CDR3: CASSPSLGGNTIYF
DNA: TGTGCCAGCAGCCCCAGCTTGGGGGGAAACACCATATATTTT

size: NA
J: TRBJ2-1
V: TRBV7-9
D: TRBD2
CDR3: CASSRSGRSYNEQFF
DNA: TGTGCCAGCAGCCGTAGCGGGAGAAGCTACAATGAGCAGTTCTTC

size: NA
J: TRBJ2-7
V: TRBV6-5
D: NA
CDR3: CASSYSGPSPYEQYF
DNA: TGTGCCAGCAGTTACTCGGGTCCCAGCCCCTACGAGCAGTACTTC

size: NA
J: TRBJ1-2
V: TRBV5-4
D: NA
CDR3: CASSGGALGYGYTF
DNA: TGTGCCAGCAGCGGTGGGGCGCTCGGCTATGGCTACACCTTC

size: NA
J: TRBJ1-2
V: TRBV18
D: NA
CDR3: CASSPQGGSNYGYTF
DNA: TGTGCCAGCTCACCACAGGGAGGATCGAACTATGGCTACACCTTC

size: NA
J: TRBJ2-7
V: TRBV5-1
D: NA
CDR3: CASSLVPGPNYEQYF
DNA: TGCGCCAGCAGCTTGGTCCCAGGGCCCAACTACGAGCAGTACTTC

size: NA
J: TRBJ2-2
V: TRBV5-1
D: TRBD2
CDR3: CASSPGTSSAGELFF
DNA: TGCGCCAGCAGCCCCGGGACTAGCAGTGCCGGGGAGCTGTTTTTT

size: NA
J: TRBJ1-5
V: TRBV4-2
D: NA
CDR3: CASSQEPGRRDGNQPQHF
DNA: TGTGCCAGCAGCCAAGAACCCGGGCGCCGGGACGGGAATCAGCCCCAGCATTTT

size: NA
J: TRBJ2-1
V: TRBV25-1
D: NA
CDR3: CASSEWKGWFF
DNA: TGTGCCAGCAGTGAATGGAAGGGGTGGTTCTTC

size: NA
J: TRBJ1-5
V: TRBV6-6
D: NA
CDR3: CASKQGDQPQHF
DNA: TGTGCCAGCAAACAAGGAGATCAGCCCCAGCATTTT

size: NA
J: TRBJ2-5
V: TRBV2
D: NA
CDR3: CASSGALEEETQYF
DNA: TGTGCCAGCAGTGGGGCCCTGGAGGAGGAGACCCAGTACTTC

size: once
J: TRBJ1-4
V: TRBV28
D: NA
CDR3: CASSSKKRPNEKLFF
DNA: TGTGCCAGCAGTTCCAAAAAGCGTCCTAATGAAAAACTGTTTTTT

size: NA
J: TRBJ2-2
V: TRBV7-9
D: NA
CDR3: CASRGSGTGELFF
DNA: TGTGCCAGCAGGGGCTCGGGCACCGGGGAGCTGTTTTTT

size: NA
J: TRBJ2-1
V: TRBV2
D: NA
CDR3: CASSPNRGVNEQFF
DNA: TGTGCCAGCAGCCCCAACCGTGGGGTTAATGAGCAGTTCTTC

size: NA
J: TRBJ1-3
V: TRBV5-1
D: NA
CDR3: CASSSRTGLSGNTIYF
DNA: TGCGCCAGCAGCTCCCGAACAGGGCTTTCAGGAAACACCATATATTTT

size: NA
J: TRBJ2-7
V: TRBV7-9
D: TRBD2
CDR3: CASSPGGTSGSIGQYF
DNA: TGTGCCAGCAGCCCCGGCGGGACTAGCGGGAGCATTGGGCAGTACTTC

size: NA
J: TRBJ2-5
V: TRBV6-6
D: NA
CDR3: CASSYSSSGRETQYF
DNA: TGTGCCAGCAGTTACTCGAGTTCAGGGAGGGAGACCCAGTACTTC

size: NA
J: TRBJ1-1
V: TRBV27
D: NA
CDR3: CASSLGVRRGAEAFF
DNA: TGTGCCAGCAGTTTAGGGGTGAGACGGGGCGCTGAAGCTTTCTTT

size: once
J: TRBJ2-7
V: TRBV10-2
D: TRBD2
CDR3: CASIRAGDPYEQYF
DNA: TGCGCCAGCATAAGAGCGGGAGACCCCTACGAGCAGTACTTC